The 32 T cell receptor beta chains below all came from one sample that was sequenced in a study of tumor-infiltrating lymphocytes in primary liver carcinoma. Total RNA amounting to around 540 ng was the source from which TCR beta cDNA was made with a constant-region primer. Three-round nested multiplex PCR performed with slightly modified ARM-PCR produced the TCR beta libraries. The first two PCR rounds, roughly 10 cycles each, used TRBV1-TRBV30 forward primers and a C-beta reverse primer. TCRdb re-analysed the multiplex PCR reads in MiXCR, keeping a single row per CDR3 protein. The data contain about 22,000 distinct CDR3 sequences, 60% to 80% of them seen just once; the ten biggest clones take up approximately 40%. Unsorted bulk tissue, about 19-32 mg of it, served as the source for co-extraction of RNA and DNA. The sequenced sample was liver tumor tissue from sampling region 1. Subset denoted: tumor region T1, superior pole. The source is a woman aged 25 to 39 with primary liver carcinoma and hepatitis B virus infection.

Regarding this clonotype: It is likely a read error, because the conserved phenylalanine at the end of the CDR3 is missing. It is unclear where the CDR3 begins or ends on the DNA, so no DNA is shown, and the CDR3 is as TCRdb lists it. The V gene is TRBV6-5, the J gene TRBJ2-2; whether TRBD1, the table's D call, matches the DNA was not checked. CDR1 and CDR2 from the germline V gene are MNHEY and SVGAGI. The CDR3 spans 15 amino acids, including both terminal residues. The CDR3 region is CASSPRTGFTGELLI.

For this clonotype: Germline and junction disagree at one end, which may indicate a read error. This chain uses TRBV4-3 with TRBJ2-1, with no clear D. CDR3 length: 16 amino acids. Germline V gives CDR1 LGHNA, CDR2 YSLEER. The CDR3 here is CVSSQDARSSYDEQFF. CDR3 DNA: TGCGTCAGTAGCCAAGATGCGCGAAGCTCCTACGATGAGCAGTTCTTC.

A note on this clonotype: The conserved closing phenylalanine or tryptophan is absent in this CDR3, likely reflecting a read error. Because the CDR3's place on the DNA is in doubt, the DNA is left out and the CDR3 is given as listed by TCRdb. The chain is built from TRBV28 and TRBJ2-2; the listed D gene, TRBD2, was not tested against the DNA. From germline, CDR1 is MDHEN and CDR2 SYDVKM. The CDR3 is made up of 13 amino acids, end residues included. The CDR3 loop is CANSLSGSGELFY.

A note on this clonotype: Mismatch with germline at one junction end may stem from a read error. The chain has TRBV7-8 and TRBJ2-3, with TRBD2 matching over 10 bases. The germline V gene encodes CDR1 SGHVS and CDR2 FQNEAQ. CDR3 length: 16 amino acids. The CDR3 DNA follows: TGTGCCACCAGCTTAGGAGCGGGAGGGCCTCGTGATACGCAATATTTT. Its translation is CATSLGAGGPRDTQYF.

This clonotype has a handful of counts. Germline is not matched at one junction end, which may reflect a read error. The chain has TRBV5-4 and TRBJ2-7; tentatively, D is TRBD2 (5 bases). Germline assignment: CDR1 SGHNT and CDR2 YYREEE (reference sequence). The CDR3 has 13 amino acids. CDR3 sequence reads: CVSGLGLGDEQYF. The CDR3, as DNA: TGTGTCAGCGGCTTGGGTCTGGGAGACGAGCAGTACTTC. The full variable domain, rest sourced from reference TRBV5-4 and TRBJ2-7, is ETGVTQSPTHLIKTRGQQVTLRCSSQSGHNTVSWYQQALGQGPQFIFQYYREEENGRGNFPPRFSGLQFPNYSSELNVNALELDDSALYLCVSGLGLGDEQYFGPGTRLTVT.

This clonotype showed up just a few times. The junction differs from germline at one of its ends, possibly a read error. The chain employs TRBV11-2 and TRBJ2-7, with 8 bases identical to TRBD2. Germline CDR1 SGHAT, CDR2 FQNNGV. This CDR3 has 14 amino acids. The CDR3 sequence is CASNDSGISYEQYF. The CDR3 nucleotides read TGTGCAAGCAACGATAGCGGGATCTCCTACGAGCAGTACTTC.

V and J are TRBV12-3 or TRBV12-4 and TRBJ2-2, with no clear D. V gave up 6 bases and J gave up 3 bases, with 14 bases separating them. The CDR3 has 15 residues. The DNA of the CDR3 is TGTGCCAGCAGCCGACGGGCGACCGACACCGGGGAGCTGTTTTTT. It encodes CASSRRATDTGELFF.

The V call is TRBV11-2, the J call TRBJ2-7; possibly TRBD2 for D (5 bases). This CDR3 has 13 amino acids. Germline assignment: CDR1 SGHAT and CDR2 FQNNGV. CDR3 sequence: CASKITGNYEHYV. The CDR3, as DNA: TGTGCCAGCAAGATTACGGGGAACTACGAGCATTACGTC.

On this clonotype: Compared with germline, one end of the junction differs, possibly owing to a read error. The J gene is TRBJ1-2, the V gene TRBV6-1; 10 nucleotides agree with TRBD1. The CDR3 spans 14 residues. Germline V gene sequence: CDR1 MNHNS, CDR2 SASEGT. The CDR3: CASIETRDRGGYTF. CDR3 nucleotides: TGTGCCAGCATTGAAACTAGGGACAGGGGAGGCTACACCTTC.

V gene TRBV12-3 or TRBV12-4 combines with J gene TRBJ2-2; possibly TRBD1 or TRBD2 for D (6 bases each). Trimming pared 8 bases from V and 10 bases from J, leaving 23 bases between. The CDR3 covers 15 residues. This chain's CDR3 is CASREWDTNTLELFF. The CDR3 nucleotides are TGTGCCAGCCGGGAGTGGGACACGAACACCTTGGAGCTGTTTTTT.

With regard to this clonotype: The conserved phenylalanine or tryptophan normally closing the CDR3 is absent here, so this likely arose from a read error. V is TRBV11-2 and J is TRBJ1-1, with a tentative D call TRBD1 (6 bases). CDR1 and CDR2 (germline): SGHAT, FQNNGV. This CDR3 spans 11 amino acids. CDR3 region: CAISPGTEAFL. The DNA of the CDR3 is TGTGCTATCAGCCCCGGGACAGAAGCTTTCCTT.

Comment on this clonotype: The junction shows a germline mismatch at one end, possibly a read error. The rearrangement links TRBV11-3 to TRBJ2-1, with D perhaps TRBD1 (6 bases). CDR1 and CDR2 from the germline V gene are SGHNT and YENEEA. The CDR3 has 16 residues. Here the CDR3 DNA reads TGTGCCAACAGTTCAACGGGACACAGCTTCTTGGATGAGCACTTCTTC. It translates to CANSSTGHSFLDEHFF.

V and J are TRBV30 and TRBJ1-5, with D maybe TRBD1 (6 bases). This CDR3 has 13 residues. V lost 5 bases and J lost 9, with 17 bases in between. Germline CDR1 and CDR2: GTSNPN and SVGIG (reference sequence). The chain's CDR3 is CAWGPGVGGPQHF. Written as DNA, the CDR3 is TGTGCCTGGGGTCCAGGGGTGGGGGGGCCCCAGCATTTT.

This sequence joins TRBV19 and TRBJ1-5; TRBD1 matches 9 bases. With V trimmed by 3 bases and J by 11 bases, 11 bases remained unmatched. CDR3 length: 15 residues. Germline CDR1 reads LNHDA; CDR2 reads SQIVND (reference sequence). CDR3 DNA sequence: TGTGCCAGTAGTATGGGACAGGGAGGAGTCCAGTCCCAGCATTTT. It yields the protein CASSMGQGGVQSQHF.

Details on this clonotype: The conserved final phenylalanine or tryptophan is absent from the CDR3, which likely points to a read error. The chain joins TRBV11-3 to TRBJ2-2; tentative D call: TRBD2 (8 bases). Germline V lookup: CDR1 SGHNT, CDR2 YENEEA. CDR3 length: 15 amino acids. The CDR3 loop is CASNCREGAPGELFS. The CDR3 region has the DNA TGCGCCAGCAACTGTCGGGAGGGGGCCCCCGGGGAGCTGTTTTCT.

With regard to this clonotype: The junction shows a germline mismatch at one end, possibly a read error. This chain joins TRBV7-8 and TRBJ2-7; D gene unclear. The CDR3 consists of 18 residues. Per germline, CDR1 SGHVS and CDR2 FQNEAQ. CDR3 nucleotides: TGTGCCAGCAGCTCTGGTCGCGGTCGTATTATGAGCTCCTACGTGCAGTACTTC. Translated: CASSSGRGRIMSSYVQYF.

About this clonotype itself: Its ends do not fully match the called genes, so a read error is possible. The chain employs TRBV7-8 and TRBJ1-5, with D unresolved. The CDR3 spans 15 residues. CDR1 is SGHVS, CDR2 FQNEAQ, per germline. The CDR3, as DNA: TGTGCCAGGAGCCTTACGGGCCAGGTCGGTCAGCCTCAGCATTTT. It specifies CARSLTGQVGQPQHF.

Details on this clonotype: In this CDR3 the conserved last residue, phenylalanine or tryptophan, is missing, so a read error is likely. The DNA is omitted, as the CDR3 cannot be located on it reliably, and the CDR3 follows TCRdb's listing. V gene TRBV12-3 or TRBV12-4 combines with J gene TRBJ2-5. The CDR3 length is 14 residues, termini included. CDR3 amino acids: CVSSVPGSQETQHS.

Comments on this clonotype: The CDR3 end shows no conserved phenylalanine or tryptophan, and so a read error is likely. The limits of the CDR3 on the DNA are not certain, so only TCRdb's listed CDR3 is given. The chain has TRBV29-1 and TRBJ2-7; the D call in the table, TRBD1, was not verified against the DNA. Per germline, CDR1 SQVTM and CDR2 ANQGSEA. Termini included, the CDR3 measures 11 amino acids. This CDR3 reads CSVGIGYEQHL.

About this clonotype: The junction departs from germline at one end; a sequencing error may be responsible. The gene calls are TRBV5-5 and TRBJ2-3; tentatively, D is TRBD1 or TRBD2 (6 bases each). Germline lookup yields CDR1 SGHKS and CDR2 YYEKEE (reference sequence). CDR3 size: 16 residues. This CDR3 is CAGSSVAKGGTDAQYF. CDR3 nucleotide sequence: TGTGCCGGCAGCTCTGTCGCGAAGGGGGGCACAGATGCGCAGTATTTT.

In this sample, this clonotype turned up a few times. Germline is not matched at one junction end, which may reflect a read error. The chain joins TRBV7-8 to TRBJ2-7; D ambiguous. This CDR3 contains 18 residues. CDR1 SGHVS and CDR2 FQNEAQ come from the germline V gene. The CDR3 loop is CASSSGRGRTMNSYEQNF. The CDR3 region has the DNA TGTGCCAGCAGCTCGGGTCGCGGTCGTACTATGAACTCCTACGAACAGAACTTC.

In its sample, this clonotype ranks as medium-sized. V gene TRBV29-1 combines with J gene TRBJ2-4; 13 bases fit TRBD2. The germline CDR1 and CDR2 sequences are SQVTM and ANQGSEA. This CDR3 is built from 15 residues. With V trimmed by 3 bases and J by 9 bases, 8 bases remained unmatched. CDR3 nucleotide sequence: TGCAGCGTTGACGGACTAGCGGGAGAAGTGAGCATTCAGTACTTC. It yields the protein CSVDGLAGEVSIQYF.

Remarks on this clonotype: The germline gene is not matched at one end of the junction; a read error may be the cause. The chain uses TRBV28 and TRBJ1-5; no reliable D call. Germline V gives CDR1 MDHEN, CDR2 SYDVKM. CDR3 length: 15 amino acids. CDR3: CDSSQSGVSNQPQHF. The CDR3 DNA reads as TGTGACAGCAGCCAGTCGGGAGTCAGTAATCAGCCCCAGCATTTT.

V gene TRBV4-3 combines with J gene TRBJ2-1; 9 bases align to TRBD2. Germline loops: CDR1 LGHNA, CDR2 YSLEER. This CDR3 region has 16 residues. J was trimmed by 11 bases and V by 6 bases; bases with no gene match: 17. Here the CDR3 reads CASSQNVAGARDKQFF. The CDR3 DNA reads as TGCGCCAGCAGTCAAAACGTAGCGGGGGCCAGAGATAAGCAGTTCTTC.

The CDR3 DNA is TGTGCCAGCAGCCGGACGCGACACGGAAGGGGAGATACGAGGTATTTT. Translated, it gives CASSRTRHGRGDTRYF. The rearrangement links TRBV11-2 to TRBJ2-3; D tentatively reads TRBD1 or TRBD2 (5 bases each). The CDR3 loop spans 16 amino acids. Germline V gene data show CDR1 as SGHAT and CDR2 as FQNNGV. Trimming removed 5 bases at V and 14 bases at J, with 29 bases between. The entire variable domain, with the rest obtained from reference TRBV11-2 and TRBJ2-3, is as follows: EAGVAQSPRYKIIEKRQSVAFWCNPISGHATLYWYQQILGQGPKLLIQFQNNGVVDDSQLPKDRFSAERLKGVDSTLKIQPAKLEDSAVYLCASSRTRHGRGDTRYFGPGTRLTVL.

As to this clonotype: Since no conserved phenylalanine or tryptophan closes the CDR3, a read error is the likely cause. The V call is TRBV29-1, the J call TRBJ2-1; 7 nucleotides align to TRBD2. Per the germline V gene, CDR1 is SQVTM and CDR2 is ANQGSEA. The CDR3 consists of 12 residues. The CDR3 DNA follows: TGCAGTGCCCTAAGGGACTATAATGATCAGTTCTCC. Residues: CSALRDYNDQFS.

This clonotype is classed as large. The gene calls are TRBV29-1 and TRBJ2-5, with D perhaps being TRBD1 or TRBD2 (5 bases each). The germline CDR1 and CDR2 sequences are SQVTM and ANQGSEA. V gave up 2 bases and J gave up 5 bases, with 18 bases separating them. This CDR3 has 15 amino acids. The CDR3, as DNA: TGCAGCGTTGAAACCGGAAGGGGAGTGAGGGAGACCCAGTACTTC. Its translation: CSVETGRGVRETQYF.

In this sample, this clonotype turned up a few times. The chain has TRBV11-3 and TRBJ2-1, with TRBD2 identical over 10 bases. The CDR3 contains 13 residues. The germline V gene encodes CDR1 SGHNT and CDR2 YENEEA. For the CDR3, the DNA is TGTGTCGGTGCTAGCGGGAGCGGGAATGAGCAGTTCTTC. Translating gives CVGASGSGNEQFF.

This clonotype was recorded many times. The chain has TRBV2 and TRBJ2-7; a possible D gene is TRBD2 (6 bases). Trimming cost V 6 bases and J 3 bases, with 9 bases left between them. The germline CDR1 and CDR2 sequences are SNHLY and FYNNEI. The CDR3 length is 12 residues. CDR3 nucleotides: TGTGCCAGCAGGGACTACGACTACGAGCAGTACTTC. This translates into CASRDYDYEQYF.

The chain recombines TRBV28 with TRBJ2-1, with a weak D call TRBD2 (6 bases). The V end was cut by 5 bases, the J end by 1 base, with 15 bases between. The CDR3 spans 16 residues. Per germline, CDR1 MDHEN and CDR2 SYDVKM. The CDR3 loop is CASSPMSGPSYNEQFF. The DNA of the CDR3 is TGTGCCAGCAGTCCTATGAGCGGGCCATCCTACAATGAGCAGTTCTTC.

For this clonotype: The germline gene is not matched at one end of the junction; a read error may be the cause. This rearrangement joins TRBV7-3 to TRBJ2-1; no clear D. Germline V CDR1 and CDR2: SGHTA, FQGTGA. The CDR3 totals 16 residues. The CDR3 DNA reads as TGTGCCAGCAGCTCCACGAGCGTGAGCTACTACAGTGAGCAGTTCTTC. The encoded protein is CASSSTSVSYYSEQFF.

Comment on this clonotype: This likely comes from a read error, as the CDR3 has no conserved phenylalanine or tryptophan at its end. CDR3 residues: CASSQEHLGQLGPREQYL. The CDR3 DNA reads TGTGCCAGCAGCCAGGAACACCTAGGACAGCTGGGACCGCGCGAGCAGTACCTC. The chain has TRBV4-2 and TRBJ2-7; maybe TRBD1 (6 bases). The V end was cut by 3 bases, the J end by 6 bases, with 27 bases between. This CDR3 is built from 18 residues. Germline CDR1 LGHNA, CDR2 YNFKEQ.